A single sample is the source of the 2 T cell receptor beta chains below, sequenced in a study of monozygotic twins with inflammatory bowel disease. TCRdb reprocessed the 5' RACE reads and keeps a single row for each CDR3 protein, giving no DNA. This listing includes 330,000 or so distinct CDR3 sequences. The material sequenced was blood. All receptors come from a human donor with ulcerative colitis or Crohn's disease, or a healthy co-twin of an affected twin (not recorded which).

CDR3 amino acids: CASSQDVETPTYEQYF. The chain combines TRBV14 with TRBJ2-7. This CDR3 is built from 16 residues. Germline V lookup: CDR1 SGHDN, CDR2 FVKESK. The whole variable domain, filled in from reference TRBV14 and TRBJ2-7, reads EAGVTQFPSHSVIEKGQTVTLRCDPISGHDNLYWYRRVMGKEIKFLLHFVKESKQDESGMPNNRFLAERTGGTYSTLKVQPAELEDSGVYFCASSQDVETPTYEQYFGPGTRLTVT.

The genes are TRBV15 and TRBJ2-3. This CDR3 region has 14 residues. Germline V gene sequence: CDR1 LNHNV, CDR2 YYDKDF (reference sequence). The chain's CDR3 is CATSLRTRTDTQYF.